This is a list of T cell receptor beta chains from one sample in a study of blood T cell repertoires in COVID-19. Sequenced by immunoSEQ multiplex PCR; TCRdb stores in-frame clones only, minus some. In the table there are some 320,000 clones, 87% of which are singletons. Sequenced material: peripheral blood. These receptors originate from a woman between 50 and 59 years old who had recovered from COVID-19. The conserved cysteine and the conserved F or W are not part of the CDR3 here. Size tells how often a clone was seen (once, few, many) or the class of an expanded clone, and some rows leave it out.

j_call clone_size v_call cdr3_aa
TRBJ2-5 . TRBV9 ASSTGRGAGEGETQY
TRBJ1-3 . TRBV18 ASSDRGINLNTIY
TRBJ2-7 . TRBV20-1 SASKLGTGPYEQY
TRBJ2-2 few TRBV4-2 ASSQVGQSSGELF
TRBJ2-7 . TRBV18 ASSPLTSPDEQY
TRBJ2-1 . TRBV9 ASSVGPASGLSYNEQF
TRBJ1-2 . TRBV7-2 ASSLRQGASYGYT
TRBJ1-2 . TRBV28 ASSLPGTGVGYT
TRBJ2-3 . TRBV29-1 SAGGGASTDTQY
TRBJ2-1 few TRBV5-4 ASSLRSSAYNEQF
TRBJ1-1 . TRBV20-1 SASGGLRTEAF